The clone carrying this T cell receptor (beta chain) was found once. Its target is unknown. PCR involved 60 Vbeta and 13 Jbeta primers. Sequencing used immunoSEQ multiplex PCR; TCRdb keeps in-frame clones, though not all of them. The sample yields over 150,000 clones, roughly 75% seen once. Losses at the gene ends were 6 bases for V and 13 bases for J; bases not matched to a gene: 20. This CDR3 has 16 amino acids. Germline V gene data show CDR1 as LGHNT and CDR2 as FRNRAP. The sample is drawn from a study of cytomegalovirus exposure and HLA in healthy donors. Study conclusions and caveats: Among the sequence variants, a highly shared cluster was likely an artifact of sequencing.

At collection, donors were nominally healthy, but unrecorded immune exposures were probable. The chain carries TRBV12-5 and TRBJ1-4, with 7 bases aligning to TRBD1. The TCR originated in a man aged 25 to 45 in good health and CMV-seropositive. The sequencing sample was made of PBMCs. The CDR3 sequence: CASGNPKQGKLGVLFF. CDR3 in DNA: TGTGCTAGTGGCAACCCCAAACAGGGGAAGTTGGGAGTACTGTTTTTT. Variable domain in full (rest from reference TRBV12-5 and TRBJ1-4): DARVTQTPRHKVTEMGQEVTMRCQPILGHNTVFWYRQTMMQGLELLAYFRNRAPLDDSGMPKDRFSAEMPDATLATLKIQPSEPRDSAVYFCASGNPKQGKLGVLFFGSGTQLSVL.